The rows below give T cell receptor beta chains drawn from one sample of a study of identical twins. TCRdb used MiXCR to reprocess the 5' RACE reads, holding one entry per CDR3 protein. The sample consists of about 530,000 distinct CDR3 sequences, under 25% of them appearing once. The data were also submitted as part of a second study, on yellow fever vaccine responses in identical twins.

Sample: CD4+ T cells sorted from blood. The origin of the receptors is a young woman in good health. CDR3s include the opening cysteine and the closing phenylalanine or tryptophan. The order of the fields is V gene, J gene, D gene, clone size, CDR3 DNA, CDR3 protein. D genes are given only for firm matches. Clone size is shown for a subset of rows, as once, few, many or a class of expanded clone.

TRBV5-1,TRBJ1-1,TRBD1,few,TGCGCCAGCAGTTCTGGACAGGCCCAGAGGACTGAAGCTTTCTTT,CASSSGQAQRTEAFF
TRBV6-1,TRBJ2-3,-,-,TGTGCCAGCAGTGAGGAAAATCCGGGACGAAAGTTAGATACGCAGTATTTT,CASSEENPGRKLDTQYF
TRBV29-1,TRBJ1-4,-,few,TGCAGCGTTGCAGGTCAGGGTCAGGAAAAACTGTTTTTT,CSVAGQGQEKLFF
TRBV7-9,TRBJ2-7,TRBD2,few,TGTGCCAGCAGAAAGGCAGCGGGAGGAGGCCACGAGCAGTACTTC,CASRKAAGGGHEQYF
TRBV7-6,TRBJ2-1,TRBD2,-,TGTGCCAGCAGCTTGGGGGACTACTTACAAGGGAAGTTCTTC,CASSLGDYLQGKFF
TRBV4-1,TRBJ1-1,-,-,TGCGCCAGCAGCCAAGAAGTTACGGCGGGGAACACTGAAGCTTTCTTT,CASSQEVTAGNTEAFF
TRBV5-6,TRBJ2-5,-,-,TGTGCCAGCAGCTTTAGCGTCGAAGAGACCCAGTACTTC,CASSFSVEETQYF
TRBV7-6,TRBJ1-5,-,-,TGTGCCAGCAGCTTAAGCCCCGGGGGCGGGAGCAATCAGCCCCAGCATTTT,CASSLSPGGGSNQPQHF
TRBV5-1,TRBJ2-3,-,-,TGCGCCAGCAGCATGGGCGGCACAGATACGCAGTATTTT,CASSMGGTDTQYF
TRBV12-3/TRBV12-4,TRBJ2-5,TRBD2,many,TGTGCCAGCAGTTTTGGACTAGCGCAAGAGACCCAGTACTTC,CASSFGLAQETQYF
TRBV12-3/TRBV12-4,TRBJ1-6,-,few,TGTGCCAGCAGTTTTCGGTCGGCTCAGCCACATTTGTCACCCCTCCACTTT,CASSFRSAQPHLSPLHF
TRBV12-3/TRBV12-4,TRBJ2-7,TRBD1,-,TGTGCCAGCAGCCGGGACAGGGGATACTACGAGCAGTACTTC,CASSRDRGYYEQYF
TRBV7-2,TRBJ2-2,-,few,TGTGCCAGCAGCTTTTTCAGTAGGAACACCGGGGAGCTGTTTTTT,CASSFFSRNTGELFF
TRBV20-1,TRBJ1-5,TRBD1,-,TGCAGTGCCCCGGACAGGACTAGCAATCAGCCCCAGCATTTT,CSAPDRTSNQPQHF
TRBV29-1,TRBJ2-6,-,many,TGCAGCGTTGAATGGTGGGGTTCTGGGGCCAACGTCCTGACTTTC,CSVEWWGSGANVLTF
TRBV5-1,TRBJ2-3,-,-,TGCGCCAGCAGCTTGGTCGGCCTCCAGACCACAGATACGCAGTATTTT,CASSLVGLQTTDTQYF
TRBV7-8,TRBJ2-4,-,-,TGTGCCAGCAGCCTAGGCGGGACAGCCAAAAACATTCAGTACTTC,CASSLGGTAKNIQYF
TRBV27,TRBJ2-7,-,-,TGTGCCAGCAGACCTAACAGGGACACCTACGAGCAGTACTTC,CASRPNRDTYEQYF
TRBV2,TRBJ2-1,TRBD2,few,TGTGCCAGCAGTGACTCCGGGACTAGCGGGAGTAATGAGCAGTTCTTC,CASSDSGTSGSNEQFF
TRBV20-1,TRBJ1-5,-,few,TGCAGTGCTAGAGATCCACGGTCCAATCAGCCCCAGCATTTT,CSARDPRSNQPQHF
TRBV3-1,TRBJ2-1,TRBD2,-,TGTGCCAGCAGCCCCGGGGGGGCCTCTCGCAATGAGCAGTTCTTC,CASSPGGASRNEQFF
TRBV11-2,TRBJ2-2,-,few,TGTGCCAGCAGCTTAGGGGTAGGCCCCACCGGGGAGCTGTTTTTT,CASSLGVGPTGELFF
TRBV6-1,TRBJ2-5,-,few,TGTGCCAGAAAGGAGAAAGAGACCCAGTACTTC,CARKEKETQYF